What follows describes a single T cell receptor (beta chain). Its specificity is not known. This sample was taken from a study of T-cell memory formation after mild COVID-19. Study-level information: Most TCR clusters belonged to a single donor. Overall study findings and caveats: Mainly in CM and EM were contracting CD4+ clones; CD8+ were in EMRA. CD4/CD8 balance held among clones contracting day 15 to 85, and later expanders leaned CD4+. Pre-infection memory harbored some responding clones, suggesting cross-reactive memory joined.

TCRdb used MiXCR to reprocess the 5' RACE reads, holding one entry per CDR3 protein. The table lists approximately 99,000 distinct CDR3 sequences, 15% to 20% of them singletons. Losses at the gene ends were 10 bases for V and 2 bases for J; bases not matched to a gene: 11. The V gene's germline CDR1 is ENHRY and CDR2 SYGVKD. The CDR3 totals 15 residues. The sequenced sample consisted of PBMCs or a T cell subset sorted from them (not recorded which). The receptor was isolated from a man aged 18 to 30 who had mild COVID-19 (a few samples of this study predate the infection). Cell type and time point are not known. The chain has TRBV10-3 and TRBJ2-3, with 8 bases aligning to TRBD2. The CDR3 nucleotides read TGTGCCACCGAGAGGAGCGGGGGCCTCACAGATACGCAGTATTTT. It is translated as CATERSGGLTDTQYF.